What follows are 20 T cell receptor beta chains derived from one specimen sequenced in a study of blood T cell repertoires in COVID-19. Profiling relied on immunoSEQ multiplex PCR, and the TCRdb table lists in-frame clones only, not all of them. Seen here are fewer than 250,000 clones, 87% observed once, and the top ten hold 10% to 11%. Sequenced input: PBMCs or T cells enriched from blood (not recorded which). The receptors here all came from a man between 25 and 39 years old who had recovered from COVID-19.

The rearrangement links TRBV3-1 (or the pseudogene TRBV3-2) to TRBJ1-5, with 10 nucleotides matching TRBD1. The CDR3 has 15 residues. Unmatched junction bases numbered 4, after V lost 3 bases and J lost 5 bases. The V gene's germline CDR1 is LGHDT and CDR2 YNNKEL (reference sequence). CDR3 nucleotides: TGTGCCAGCAGCCATGCGGGACAGGGGTATCAGCCCCAGCATTTT. Amino acids: CASSHAGQGYQPQHF.

Worth noting for this clone: Given the absence of the conserved phenylalanine or tryptophan at the CDR3 end, a read error is likely. No DNA is shown, since the ends of the CDR3 on it are uncertain; the CDR3 is the one TCRdb lists. The chain couples TRBV9 to TRBJ2-7; the table's D call, TRBD1, was not checked against the DNA. CDR1 and CDR2 from the germline V gene are SGDLS and YYNGEE. The CDR3 spans 13 residues, counting both ends. The CDR3 reads CASSVKGQLTPPT.

The chain employs TRBV11-2 and TRBJ2-1; TRBD2 matches 13 bases. V lost 5 bases, J lost 8 bases, and 6 bases stayed unmatched. The CDR3 covers 15 residues. The germline CDR1 and CDR2 sequences are SGHAT and FQNNGV. The CDR3 reads CASSRTSGSEHEQFF. The CDR3 region has the DNA TGTGCCAGCAGCAGGACTAGCGGGAGTGAGCATGAGCAGTTCTTC.

With regard to this clone: This sample includes further DNA sequences coding for the same CDR3. The DNA of the CDR3 is TGTGCCAGCAGTGAAGGAGGTCGGCCCCAGCATTTT. As protein: CASSEGGRPQHF. V and J are TRBV6-1 and TRBJ1-5; no clear D. Germline V gene lookup returns CDR1 MNHNS and CDR2 SASEGT. V lost 1 base and J 9 bases, leaving 7 bases between the germline ends. The CDR3 extends over 12 amino acids.

This clone was seen only once. The gene calls are TRBV9 and TRBJ1-4, with TRBD1 as a possible D gene (6 bases). Trimming left V 0 bases short and J 7 bases short, with 16 bases between. Germline-derived CDR1 and CDR2 are SGDLS and YYNGEE. The CDR3 sequence is 16 residues long. The CDR3: CASSVGLGARGEKLFF. The CDR3, as DNA: TGTGCCAGCAGCGTAGGGCTGGGGGCCCGGGGTGAAAAACTGTTTTTT.

This rearrangement joins TRBV30 to TRBJ1-1; a possible D gene is TRBD1 (5 bases). The CDR3 covers 13 residues. Germline V CDR1 and CDR2: GTSNPN, SVGIG (reference sequence). V was cut by 0 bases and J by 11 bases, with 16 bases left in between. The CDR3: CAWSVSRGSSAFF. CDR3 DNA: TGTGCCTGGAGTGTATCTAGGGGCTCGTCCGCTTTCTTT.

This clone was seen a single time. V is TRBV15 and J is TRBJ1-2; no definite D call. The CDR3 length is 13 residues. Trimming pared 5 bases from V and 8 bases from J, leaving 15 bases between. CDR1 and CDR2 from the germline V gene are LNHNV and YYDKDF (reference sequence). The DNA for the CDR3 is TGTGCCACCAGCGGCGTTCGGGGATTAGGCTACACCTTC. Amino acid sequence: CATSGVRGLGYTF.

The chain uses TRBV19 and TRBJ2-5, with TRBD1 matching over 7 bases. The CDR3 runs to 15 residues. Unmatched junction bases numbered 8, after V lost 2 bases and J lost 5 bases. The germline V gene encodes CDR1 LNHDA and CDR2 SQIVND (reference sequence). The CDR3 sequence: CASSITSTGMETQYF. The CDR3 coding sequence is TGTGCCAGTAGTATAACATCGACAGGGATGGAGACCCAGTACTTC.

This clone was observed once. CDR3 loop: CASSPLQGDTQYF. The CDR3, as DNA: TGCGCCAGCAGCCCATTGCAGGGGGATACGCAGTATTTT. This sequence joins TRBV4-3 and TRBJ2-3; D may be TRBD1 (6 bases). CDR3 length: 13 residues. Germline CDR1 is LGHNA and CDR2 is YSLEER. Trimming left V 4 bases short and J 6 bases short, with 11 bases between.

The rearrangement uses TRBV9 and TRBJ2-1; 8 bases line up with TRBD2. V shed 3 bases and J 4 bases; nucleotides not matched to a gene: 6. Germline assignment: CDR1 SGDLS and CDR2 YYNGEE. The CDR3 totals 15 residues. CDR3 bases: TGTGCCAGCAGCGCGGGGCTAGCGGGTTACAATGAGCAGTTCTTC. The encoded protein is CASSAGLAGYNEQFF.

This clone was seen more than once but under ten times. This sequence joins TRBV19 and TRBJ1-2; D unclear. Germline CDR1 LNHDA, CDR2 SQIVND (reference sequence). The CDR3 runs 14 residues. V lost 5 bases and J lost 0, with 10 bases in between. Here the CDR3 DNA reads TGTGCCAGTAGTCGGGATAATACTAACTATGGCTACACCTTC. Encoded protein: CASSRDNTNYGYTF.

The V and J genes are TRBV5-4 and TRBJ2-3, with 9 bases matching TRBD1. The V segment lost 2 bases and the J segment 1 base; nucleotides outside the gene matches: 2. Germline CDR1 SGHNT, CDR2 YYREEE (reference sequence). This CDR3 comprises 15 residues. CDR3 protein: CASSFRTGGTDTQYF. CDR3 DNA sequence: TGTGCCAGCAGCTTCCGGACAGGGGGCACAGATACGCAGTATTTT.

This sequence joins TRBV7-3 and TRBJ2-2; D is unclear. The CDR3 totals 14 residues. V lost 5 bases and J lost 6, with 13 bases in between. The V gene's germline CDR1 is SGHTA and CDR2 FQGTGA. The CDR3 loop is CASSSRLPPGELFF. The CDR3 nucleotides are TGTGCCAGCAGCAGCCGATTGCCGCCCGGGGAGCTGTTTTTT. The whole variable domain, filled in from reference TRBV7-3 and TRBJ2-2, reads GAGVSQTPSNKVTEKGKYVELRCDPISGHTALYWYRQSLGQGPEFLIYFQGTGAADDSGLPNDRFFAVRPEGSVSTLKIQRTERGDSAVYLCASSSRLPPGELFFGEGSRLTVL.

This chain links TRBV30 with TRBJ1-2; 9 bases line up with TRBD1. V lost 2 bases to trimming and J lost 7 bases; unmatched junction nucleotides: 8. The CDR3 length is 14 residues. Germline V gene data show CDR1 as GTSNPN and CDR2 as SVGIG (reference sequence). The CDR3 protein is CAWSITGGVGGYTF. The CDR3 coding sequence is TGTGCCTGGAGTATAACAGGGGGCGTAGGTGGCTACACCTTC.

This chain joins TRBV5-1 and TRBJ2-1, with 15 nucleotides matching TRBD2. V gave up 5 bases and J gave up 10 bases; unmatched junction bases: 4. CDR1 and CDR2 (germline): SGHRS, YFSETQ. The CDR3 contains 14 residues. CDR3 nucleotides: TGCGCCAGCAGTCCTGGACTAGCGGGAGGGGAGCAGTTCTTC. This translates into CASSPGLAGGEQFF. Supplemented by reference TRBV5-1 and TRBJ2-1, the full variable domain reads KAGVTQTPRYLIKTRGQQVTLSCSPISGHRSVSWYQQTPGQGLQFLFEYFSETQRNKGNFPGRFSGRQFSNSRSEMNVSTLELGDSALYLCASSPGLAGGEQFFGPGTRLTVL.

This clone was picked up many times. The rearrangement uses TRBV6-4 and TRBJ2-5, with 9 bases that match TRBD2. The germline V gene encodes CDR1 MRHNA and CDR2 SNTAGT. There are 14 residues in the CDR3. V lost 2 bases and J lost 5; bases outside the gene matches: 3. CDR3 sequence: CASSDGGGAETQYF. The DNA of the CDR3 is TGTGCCAGCAGTGACGGCGGGGGGGCCGAGACCCAGTACTTC.

In regard to this clone: The sample contains more than one DNA sequence encoding this CDR3. The gene calls are TRBV24-1 and TRBJ2-3; D may be TRBD1 (6 bases). V was shortened by 7 bases and J by 2 bases, with 12 bases between the two germline ends. This CDR3 is 14 amino acids long. The germline gives CDR1 KGHDR, CDR2 SFDVKD. The DNA of the CDR3 is TGTGCCACCAGCCCGGACAGTCACACAGATACGCAGTATTTT. Translated, it gives CATSPDSHTDTQYF.

The chain couples TRBV5-1 to TRBJ2-7; TRBD2 matches at 9 bases. The germline V gene encodes CDR1 SGHRS and CDR2 YFSETQ. V lost 4 bases and J lost 5; bases outside the gene matches: 10. CDR3 length: 15 residues. In DNA form, the CDR3 reads TGCGCCAGCAGCCTATCTATAGCGGGAGCCAACGAGCAGTACTTC. It is translated as CASSLSIAGANEQYF.

Turning to this clone: The junction departs from germline at one end; a sequencing error may be responsible. The V gene is TRBV3-1 (or the pseudogene TRBV3-2), the J gene TRBJ2-1; TRBD2 aligns across 8 bases. CDR3 length: 13 amino acids. CDR1 is LGHDT, CDR2 YNNKEL, per germline (reference sequence). The CDR3 reads CASSQGSGTRILF. The CDR3 DNA reads as TGTGCCAGCAGCCAAGGCTCCGGGACTAGAATCCTCTTC.

The J gene is TRBJ2-2, the V gene TRBV29-1; the D gene is possibly TRBD1 (5 bases). Trimming removed 2 bases from V and 4 bases from J, with 5 bases in between. The CDR3 runs 12 residues. Germline CDR1 and CDR2: SQVTM and ANQGSEA. In DNA, the CDR3 is TGCAGCGTTGAACAGGGCACCGGGGAGCTGTTTTTT. Translation gives CSVEQGTGELFF.